The T cell receptor (beta chain) under discussion was sequenced for a study of blood T cell repertoires in COVID-19. On the study more broadly: The samples span acute and convalescent COVID-19 from the United States, Italy and Spain.

V shed 4 bases, J shed 5 bases, and the junction held 6 bases outside the gene matches. The CDR3 totals 15 residues. Germline V gene data show CDR1 as SGHRS and CDR2 as YFSETQ. In the original analysis: Cell counts per sample came from amplifying reference gene primers. Method: immunoSEQ multiplex PCR; TCRdb's copy keeps in-frame clones and lacks some. The V and J calls and clone size come from that table; D and trimming were worked out from the DNA. The sample holds 70,000 to 95,000 clones; 70% to 90% are singletons and the top ten take around 2.9%. Input material: peripheral blood. The chain uses TRBV5-1 and TRBJ1-6, with TRBD1 matching over 7 bases. This sequence was found in a middle-aged man with COVID-19, enrolled during active disease. CDR3 sequence reads: CASSPPGTDNSPLHF. The DNA of the CDR3 is TGCGCCAGCAGCCCGCCAGGGACAGATAATTCACCCCTCCACTTT. Supplemented by reference TRBV5-1 and TRBJ1-6, the full variable domain reads KAGVTQTPRYLIKTRGQQVTLSCSPISGHRSVSWYQQTPGQGLQFLFEYFSETQRNKGNFPGRFSGRQFSNSRSEMNVSTLELGDSALYLCASSPPGTDNSPLHFGNGTRLTVT.